Below are 4 T cell receptor beta chains sequenced from a single sample in a study of blood T cell repertoires in COVID-19 (dated by TCRdb to the early 2020s). The library was prepared using the immunoSEQ multiplex PCR assay. Drawn from immuneACCESS, this table holds only the in-frame rearrangements with V and J called that TCRdb kept. Clones are partly lost; checked studies trace under half to an unresolved V gene and leave the rest unexplained. This sample holds some 330,000 clones; roughly 90% were observed only once. The top ten hold 4% of the sample. Sequenced material: peripheral blood. These receptors came from a woman aged 45-59 years with active or convalescent COVID-19.

There are a few counts of this clone. J is TRBJ1-5 and V is TRBV27; D call uncertain. The CDR3 totals 15 residues. V was clipped by 1 base and J by 4 bases, with 11 bases between them. Germline V CDR1 and CDR2: MNHEY, SMNVEV (reference sequence). The CDR3 DNA follows: TGTGCCAGCAGTTTATTCCTGACACATAATCAGCCCCAGCATTTT. This codes for CASSLFLTHNQPQHF.

This sequence joins TRBV9 and TRBJ2-5; 8 nucleotides match TRBD2. The length of the CDR3 is 16 residues. The germline V gene encodes CDR1 SGDLS and CDR2 YYNGEE. The trim removed 0 bases at V and 1 base at J, leaving 5 bases unmatched. The CDR3 DNA reads TGTGCCAGCAGCGTAGGAGCGGGGGACCGCCAAGAGACCCAGTACTTC. Its translation: CASSVGAGDRQETQYF. Variable domain in full (rest from reference TRBV9 and TRBJ2-5): DSGVTQTPKHLITATGQRVTLRCSPRSGDLSVYWYQQSLDQGLQFLIQYYNGEERAKGNILERFSAQQFPDLHSELNLSSLELGDSALYFCASSVGAGDRQETQYFGPGTRLLVL.

CDR3 residues: CASSSFRGLAGVNEQFF. The CDR3 coding sequence is TGTGCCAGCAGTTCCTTTAGGGGACTAGCGGGGGTCAATGAGCAGTTCTTC. The J gene is TRBJ2-1, the V gene TRBV7-9, with 14 bases lining up with TRBD2. With 6 bases clipped from V and 6 bases from J, the junction kept 10 bases outside the gene matches. The CDR3 length is 17 residues. Germline-derived CDR1 and CDR2 are SEHNR and FQNEAQ (reference sequence).

The rearrangement joins TRBV6-2 or TRBV6-3 to TRBJ1-2; 9 bases align to TRBD1. Germline assignment: CDR1 MNHEY and CDR2 SVGEGT. J lost 5 bases, V lost 2 bases, and 6 bases had no gene match. CDR3 length: 15 amino acids. CDR3 region: CASSYNQGQGYGYTF. CDR3 in DNA: TGTGCCAGCAGTTACAACCAGGGACAGGGTTATGGCTACACCTTC.